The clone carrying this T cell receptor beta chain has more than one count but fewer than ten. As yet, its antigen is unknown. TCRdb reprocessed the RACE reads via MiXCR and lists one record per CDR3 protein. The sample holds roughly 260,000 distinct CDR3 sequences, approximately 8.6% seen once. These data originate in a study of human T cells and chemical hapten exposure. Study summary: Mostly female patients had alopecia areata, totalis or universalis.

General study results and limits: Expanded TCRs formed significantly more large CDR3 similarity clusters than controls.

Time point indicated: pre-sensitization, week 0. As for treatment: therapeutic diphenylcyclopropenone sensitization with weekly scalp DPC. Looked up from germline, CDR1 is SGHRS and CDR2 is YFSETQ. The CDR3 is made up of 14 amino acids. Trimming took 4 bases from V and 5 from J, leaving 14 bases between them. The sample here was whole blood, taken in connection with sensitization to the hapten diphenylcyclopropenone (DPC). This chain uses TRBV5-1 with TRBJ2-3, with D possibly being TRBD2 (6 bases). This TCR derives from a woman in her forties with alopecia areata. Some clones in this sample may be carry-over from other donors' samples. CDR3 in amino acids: CASSGGTNLDTQYF. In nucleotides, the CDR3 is TGCGCCAGCAGCGGCGGGACGAACCTAGATACGCAGTATTTT.